This T cell receptor beta chain was captured in a study of T cell repertoires in cytomegalovirus infection. At the level of the study: Signatures in public TCR beta sequences pointed to both CMV infection and matching HLA type.

This clonotype was observed a handful of times. The antigen is undetermined. The study, taken as a whole, reports: Carriage of CMV together with the relevant HLA was identifiable through cumulative public TCR beta family frequency. In two of eight donors, the top clonotype was HLA-C-restricted CMV-specific.

From the reads, TCRdb called clonotypes with MiXCR, one entry per CDR3 protein. Of 210,000 or so distinct CDR3 sequences in the sample, about 7% are singletons; the top ten hold 6.5%. The clonotype was recovered from a human donor in good health (CMV status not recorded). Some clones in this sample may be carry-over from other donors' samples. The sequenced sample was PBMCs.

The CDR3 DNA is TGCAGTGCTCCGGACGGATATAGCAATCAGCCCCAGCATTTT. It is translated as CSAPDGYSNQPQHF. The chain has TRBV20-1 and TRBJ1-5; D is unclear. V lost 5 bases and J 0 bases, leaving 11 bases between the germline ends. Germline V gene data show CDR1 as DFQATT and CDR2 as SNEGSKA (reference sequence). The CDR3 covers 14 residues.